Reported below is one TCR beta chain. Antigen specificity is unknown. The sample is drawn from a study of T-cell memory formation after mild COVID-19. Study-level points and caveats: Contracting CD8+ clones were enriched in EMRA, CD4+ mainly in CM and EM.

5'RACE, which relied on constant-segment primers, yielded TCR alpha and TCR beta cDNA libraries carrying sample barcodes and UMIs. TCRdb reanalysed the 5' RACE reads using MiXCR and keeps one entry per CDR3 protein. Here the sample spans about 400,000 distinct CDR3 sequences, 20% to 25% being singletons. This TCR came from an adult woman who had mild COVID-19 (a few samples of this study predate the infection). Cell type and time point are not known. Sequences were obtained from PBMCs or a T cell subset sorted from them (not recorded which).

DNA for the CDR3: TGTGCCAGCAGCCATCTAGCGGGAGGGCCCTCAGATGAGCAGTTCTTC. This encodes CASSHLAGGPSDEQFF. The V gene is TRBV7-9, the J gene TRBJ2-1, with TRBD2 matching over 12 bases. The V gene end was trimmed by 5 bases and the J gene end by 8 bases; junction bases not matched to a gene: 10. CDR1 and CDR2 (germline): SEHNR, FQNEAQ (reference sequence). The length of the CDR3 is 16 residues.